The TCR beta chain under discussion was sequenced for a study of response to subunit inactivated influenza vaccine. Study observations and caveats: New T cells are recruited in small numbers by each seasonal influenza vaccination, according to the authors' suggestion.

This CDR3 spans 14 amino acids. V was pared by 6 bases and J by 13 bases, with 13 bases of the junction left unmatched. CDR1 and CDR2 (germline): MDHEN, SYDVKM. Of note for this clonotype: The antigen is unknown.

TCRdb re-called the RT-PCR reads with MiXCR, one entry per CDR3 protein. This sample carries more than 400,000 distinct CDR3 sequences, under 8.5% of them seen once, and the ten largest clones take over 10%. This TCR was recovered from a man between 50 and 75 years old who received an inactivated influenza vaccine. The chain employs TRBV28 and TRBJ2-1; 9 bases fit TRBD2. Sequencing was performed on PBMCs from blood, taken 23 to 25 months after vaccination. CDR3 protein: CASRGREGRFDQFF. The CDR3 DNA follows: TGTGCCAGCAGAGGGCGGGAGGGCCGATTTGACCAGTTCTTC.